Listed below are T cell receptor beta chains from one sample, sequenced in a study of early T cells in non-severe SARS-CoV-2 infection. TCRdb analysed the 5' RACE reads with MiXCR anew, one entry per CDR3 protein. The repertoire consists of about 35,000 distinct CDR3 sequences, with approximately 6% occurring once and the leading ten covering roughly 4.5%. The source material was whole blood. All receptors come from an adult who was a healthcare worker with PCR-confirmed SARS-CoV-2 infection or an uninfected control (not recorded which). The CDR3 runs from the conserved cysteine through the conserved F or W. The order of the fields is J gene, V gene, CDR3 protein.

j_gene: TRBJ2-6; v_gene: TRBV7-9; CDR3aa: CASSLILSGANVLTF
j_gene: TRBJ2-3; v_gene: TRBV7-6; CDR3aa: CASSSLASGMTDTQYF
j_gene: TRBJ2-1; v_gene: TRBV4-1; CDR3aa: CASSLDENDRGEQFF
j_gene: TRBJ2-1; v_gene: TRBV29-1; CDR3aa: CSVGPNNEQFF
j_gene: TRBJ2-3; v_gene: TRBV30; CDR3aa: CAWRSVAGADTQYF
j_gene: TRBJ2-7; v_gene: TRBV4-2; CDR3aa: CASSQRTPGLAGSSYEQYF
j_gene: TRBJ1-5; v_gene: TRBV7-9; CDR3aa: CATSLLGPTGGQPQHF
j_gene: TRBJ2-7; v_gene: TRBV4-1; CDR3aa: CASSPMTSVFHEQYF
j_gene: TRBJ2-7; v_gene: TRBV5-6; CDR3aa: CASSPGTGWNEQYF
j_gene: TRBJ1-2; v_gene: TRBV4-1; CDR3aa: CASSQLELTADNYGYTF
j_gene: TRBJ2-1; v_gene: TRBV7-2; CDR3aa: CASSLRAGPTPTYNEQFF
j_gene: TRBJ1-2; v_gene: TRBV30; CDR3aa: CAWSDLLQGTGRYGYTF
j_gene: TRBJ2-3; v_gene: TRBV28; CDR3aa: CASSLSGRAVNTQYF
j_gene: TRBJ2-2; v_gene: TRBV9; CDR3aa: CASGRTSGNAGELFF
j_gene: TRBJ1-2; v_gene: TRBV13; CDR3aa: CASSHELYGYTF
j_gene: TRBJ1-2; v_gene: TRBV5-6; CDR3aa: CASSSQEYGYTF
j_gene: TRBJ2-1; v_gene: TRBV24-1; CDR3aa: CATSESADNEQFF
j_gene: TRBJ1-3; v_gene: TRBV6-5; CDR3aa: CASSYSSYSGNTIYF
j_gene: TRBJ2-1; v_gene: TRBV12-3/TRBV12-4; CDR3aa: CASSPLGQVLGEQFF
j_gene: TRBJ2-3; v_gene: TRBV11-2; CDR3aa: CASSSGARPTTDTQYF
j_gene: TRBJ2-1; v_gene: TRBV6-5; CDR3aa: CASRTDRGLYNEQFF
j_gene: TRBJ2-7; v_gene: TRBV12-3/TRBV12-4; CDR3aa: CASSPHSYEQYF
j_gene: TRBJ2-5; v_gene: TRBV29-1; CDR3aa: CSVEDREGETQYF
j_gene: TRBJ1-5; v_gene: TRBV6-6; CDR3aa: CASGLQGAHQPQHF
j_gene: TRBJ2-1; v_gene: TRBV5-1; CDR3aa: CASSLASGNEQFF
j_gene: TRBJ2-7; v_gene: TRBV28; CDR3aa: CASSLAGSYEQYF
j_gene: TRBJ1-5; v_gene: TRBV6-5; CDR3aa: CASRLTGASNQPQHF
j_gene: TRBJ2-1; v_gene: TRBV12-3/TRBV12-4; CDR3aa: CASSLGQGANEQFF
j_gene: TRBJ2-3; v_gene: TRBV11-2; CDR3aa: CASSLVGGDTQYF
j_gene: TRBJ2-7; v_gene: TRBV5-1; CDR3aa: CASSPGELYEQYF
j_gene: TRBJ2-3; v_gene: TRBV6-4; CDR3aa: CASSASSGMSTDTQYF
j_gene: TRBJ2-1; v_gene: TRBV6-2/TRBV6-3; CDR3aa: CASSRGQGAYNEQFF
j_gene: TRBJ1-1; v_gene: TRBV28; CDR3aa: CATNLRGTNTEAFF
j_gene: TRBJ2-7; v_gene: TRBV28; CDR3aa: CASSLAGDYEQYF
j_gene: TRBJ2-7; v_gene: TRBV4-1; CDR3aa: CASSQAVSGRSYEQYF
j_gene: TRBJ2-7; v_gene: TRBV12-3/TRBV12-4; CDR3aa: CASRPRDGLEQYF
j_gene: TRBJ2-1; v_gene: TRBV7-3; CDR3aa: CASSPQEGVVGLAYNEQFF
j_gene: TRBJ1-2; v_gene: TRBV7-2; CDR3aa: CASSLGTACTF
j_gene: TRBJ1-2; v_gene: TRBV18; CDR3aa: CASSPDRANYGYTF
j_gene: TRBJ2-3; v_gene: TRBV14; CDR3aa: CASRRQGASDTQYF
j_gene: TRBJ1-2; v_gene: TRBV29-1; CDR3aa: CSVVEQGVQGYTF
j_gene: TRBJ2-3; v_gene: TRBV7-9; CDR3aa: CASSFGGSGTQYF
j_gene: TRBJ1-4; v_gene: TRBV7-8; CDR3aa: CASSAKEVATNEKLFF
j_gene: TRBJ2-1; v_gene: TRBV24-1; CDR3aa: CATSDSSRAEQFF
j_gene: TRBJ2-2; v_gene: TRBV5-6; CDR3aa: CASSFRSSGLASAGELFF
j_gene: TRBJ2-3; v_gene: TRBV11-3; CDR3aa: CASSLEGRVEDTQYF
j_gene: TRBJ2-3; v_gene: TRBV2; CDR3aa: CASTRGTTDTQYF